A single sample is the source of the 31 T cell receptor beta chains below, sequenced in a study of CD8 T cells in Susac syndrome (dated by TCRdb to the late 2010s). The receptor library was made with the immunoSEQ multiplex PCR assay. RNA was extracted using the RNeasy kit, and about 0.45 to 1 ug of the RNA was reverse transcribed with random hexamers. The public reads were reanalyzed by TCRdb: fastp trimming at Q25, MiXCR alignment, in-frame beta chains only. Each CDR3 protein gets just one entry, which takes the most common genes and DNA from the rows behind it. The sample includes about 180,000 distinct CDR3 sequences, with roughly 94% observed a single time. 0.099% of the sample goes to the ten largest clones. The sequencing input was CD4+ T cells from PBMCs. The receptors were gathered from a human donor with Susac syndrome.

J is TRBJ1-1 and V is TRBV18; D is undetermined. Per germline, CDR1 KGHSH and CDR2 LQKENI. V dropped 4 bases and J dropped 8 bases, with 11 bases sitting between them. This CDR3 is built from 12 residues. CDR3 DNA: TGTGCCAGCTCACTCCTAGGCGGGGAAGCTTTCTTT. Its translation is CASSLLGGEAFF.

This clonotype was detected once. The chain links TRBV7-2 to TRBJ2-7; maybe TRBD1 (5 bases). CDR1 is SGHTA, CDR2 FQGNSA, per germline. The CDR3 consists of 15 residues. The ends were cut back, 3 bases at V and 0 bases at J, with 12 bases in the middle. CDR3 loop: CASSFGSRDSYEQYF. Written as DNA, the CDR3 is TGTGCCAGCAGCTTTGGCTCCAGGGACTCCTACGAGCAGTACTTC.

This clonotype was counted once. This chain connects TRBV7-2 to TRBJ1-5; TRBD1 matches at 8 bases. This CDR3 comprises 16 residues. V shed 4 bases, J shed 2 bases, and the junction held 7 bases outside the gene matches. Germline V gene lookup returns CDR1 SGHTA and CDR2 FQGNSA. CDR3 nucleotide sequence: TGTGCCAGCAGCTCAGAGTCGGGACAGGGCAATCAGCCCCAGCATTTT. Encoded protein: CASSSESGQGNQPQHF.

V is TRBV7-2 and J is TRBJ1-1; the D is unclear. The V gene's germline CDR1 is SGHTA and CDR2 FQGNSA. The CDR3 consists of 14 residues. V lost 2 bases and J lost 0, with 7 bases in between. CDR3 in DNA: TGTGCCAGCAGCTTATCTGCGGTGAACACTGAAGCTTTCTTT. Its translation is CASSLSAVNTEAFF.

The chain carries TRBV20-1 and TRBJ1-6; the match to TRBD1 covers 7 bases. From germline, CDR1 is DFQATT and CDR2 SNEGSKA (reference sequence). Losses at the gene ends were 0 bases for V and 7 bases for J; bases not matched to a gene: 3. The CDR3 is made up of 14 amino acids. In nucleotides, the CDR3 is TGCAGTGCTAGAGAAACAGGGGAGAATTCACCCCTCCACTTT. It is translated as CSARETGENSPLHF.

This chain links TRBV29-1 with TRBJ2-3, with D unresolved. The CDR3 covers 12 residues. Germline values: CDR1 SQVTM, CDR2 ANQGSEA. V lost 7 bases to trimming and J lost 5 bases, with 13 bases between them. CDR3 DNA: TGCAGCGCCTCCCCCTCCGGAGATACGCAGTATTTT. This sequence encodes CSASPSGDTQYF.

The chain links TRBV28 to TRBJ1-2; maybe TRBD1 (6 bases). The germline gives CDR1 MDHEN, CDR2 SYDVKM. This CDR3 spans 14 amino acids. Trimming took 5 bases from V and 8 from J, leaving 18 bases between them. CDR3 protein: CASSNQQGGSGYTF. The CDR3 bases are TGTGCCAGCAGTAACCAACAGGGAGGGTCAGGCTACACCTTC.

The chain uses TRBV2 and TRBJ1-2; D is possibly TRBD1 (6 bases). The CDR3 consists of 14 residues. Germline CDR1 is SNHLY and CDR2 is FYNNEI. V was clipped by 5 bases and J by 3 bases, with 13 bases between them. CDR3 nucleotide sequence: TGTGCCAGCAGTAGGGAACAGGGCCACTATGGCTACACCTTC. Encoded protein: CASSREQGHYGYTF.

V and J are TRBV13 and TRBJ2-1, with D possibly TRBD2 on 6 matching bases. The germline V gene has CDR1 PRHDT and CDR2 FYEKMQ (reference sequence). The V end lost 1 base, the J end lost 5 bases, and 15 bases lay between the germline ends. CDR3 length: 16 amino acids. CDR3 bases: TGTGCCAGCAGCTTAGTCTGGGCGGGGAGGAACAATGAGCAGTTCTTC. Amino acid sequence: CASSLVWAGRNNEQFF.

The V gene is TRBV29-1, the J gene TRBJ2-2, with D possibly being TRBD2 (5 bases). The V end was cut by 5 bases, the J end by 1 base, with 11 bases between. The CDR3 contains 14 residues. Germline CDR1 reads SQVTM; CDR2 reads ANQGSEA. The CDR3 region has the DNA TGCAGCGTTTCTTCGGGGTGGAACACCGGGGAGCTGTTTTTT. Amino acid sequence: CSVSSGWNTGELFF.

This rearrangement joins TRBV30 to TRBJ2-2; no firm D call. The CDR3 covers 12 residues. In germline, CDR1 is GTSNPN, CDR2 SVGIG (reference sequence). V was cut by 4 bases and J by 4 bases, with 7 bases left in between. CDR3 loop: CAWKGFTGELFF. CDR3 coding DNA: TGTGCCTGGAAAGGGTTCACCGGGGAGCTGTTTTTT.

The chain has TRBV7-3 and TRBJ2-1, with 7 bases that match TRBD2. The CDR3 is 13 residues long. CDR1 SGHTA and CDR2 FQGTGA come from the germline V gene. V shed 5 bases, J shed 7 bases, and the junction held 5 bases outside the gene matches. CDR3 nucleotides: TGTGCCAGCAGCGTCGGGGGGAGAAATGAGCAGTTCTTC. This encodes CASSVGGRNEQFF. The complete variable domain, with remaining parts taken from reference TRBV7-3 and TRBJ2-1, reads GAGVSQTPSNKVTEKGKYVELRCDPISGHTALYWYRQSLGQGPEFLIYFQGTGAADDSGLPNDRFFAVRPEGSVSTLKIQRTERGDSAVYLCASSVGGRNEQFFGPGTRLTVL.

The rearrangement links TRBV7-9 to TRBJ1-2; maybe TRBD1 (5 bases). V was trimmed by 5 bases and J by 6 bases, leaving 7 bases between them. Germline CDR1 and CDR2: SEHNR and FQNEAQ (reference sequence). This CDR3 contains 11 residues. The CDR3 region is CASSPQDGYTF. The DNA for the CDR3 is TGTGCCAGCAGCCCACAGGATGGCTACACCTTC.

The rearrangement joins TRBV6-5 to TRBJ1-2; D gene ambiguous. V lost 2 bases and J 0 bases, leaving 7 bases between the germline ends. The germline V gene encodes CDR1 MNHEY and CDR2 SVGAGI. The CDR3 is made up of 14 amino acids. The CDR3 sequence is CASSYGSTNYGYTF. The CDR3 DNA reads TGTGCCAGCAGTTACGGGAGTACTAACTATGGCTACACCTTC.

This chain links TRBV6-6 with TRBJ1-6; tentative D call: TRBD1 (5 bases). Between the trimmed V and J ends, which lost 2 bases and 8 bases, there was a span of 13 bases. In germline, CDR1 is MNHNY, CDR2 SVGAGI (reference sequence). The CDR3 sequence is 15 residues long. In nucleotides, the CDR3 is TGTGCCAGCAGTTACGCGGGGGTCACGGATTCACCCCTCCACTTT. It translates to CASSYAGVTDSPLHF.

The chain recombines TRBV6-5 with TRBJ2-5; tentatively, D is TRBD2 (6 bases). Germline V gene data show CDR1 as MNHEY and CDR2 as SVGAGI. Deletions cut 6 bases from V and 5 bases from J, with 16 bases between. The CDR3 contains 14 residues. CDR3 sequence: CASSRLGWSETQYF. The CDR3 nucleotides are TGTGCCAGCAGCAGACTAGGCTGGAGTGAGACCCAGTACTTC.

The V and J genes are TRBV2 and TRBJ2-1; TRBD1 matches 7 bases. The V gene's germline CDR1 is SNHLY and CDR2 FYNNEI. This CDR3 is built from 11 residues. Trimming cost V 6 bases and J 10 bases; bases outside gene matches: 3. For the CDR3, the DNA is TGTGCCAGCAGGACAGGGAGAGAGCAGTTCTTC. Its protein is CASRTGREQFF.

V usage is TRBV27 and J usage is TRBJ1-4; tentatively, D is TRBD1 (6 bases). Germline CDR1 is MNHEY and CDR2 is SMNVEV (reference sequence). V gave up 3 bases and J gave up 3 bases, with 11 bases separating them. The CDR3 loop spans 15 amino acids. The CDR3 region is CASSFTGRPNEKLFF. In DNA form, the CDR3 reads TGTGCCAGCAGTTTTACAGGGCGGCCTAATGAAAAACTGTTTTTT.

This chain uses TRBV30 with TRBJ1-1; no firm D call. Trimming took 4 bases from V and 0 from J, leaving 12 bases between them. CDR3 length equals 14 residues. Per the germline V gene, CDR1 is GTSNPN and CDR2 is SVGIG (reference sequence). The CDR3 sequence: CAWNRDFMNTEAFF. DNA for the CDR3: TGTGCCTGGAACCGGGATTTCATGAACACTGAAGCTTTCTTT.

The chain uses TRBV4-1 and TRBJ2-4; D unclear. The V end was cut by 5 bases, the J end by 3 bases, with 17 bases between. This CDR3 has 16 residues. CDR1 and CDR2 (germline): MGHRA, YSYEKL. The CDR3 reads CASSVPGQGRKNIQYF. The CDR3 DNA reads TGCGCCAGCAGCGTCCCCGGGCAAGGCCGCAAAAACATTCAGTACTTC.

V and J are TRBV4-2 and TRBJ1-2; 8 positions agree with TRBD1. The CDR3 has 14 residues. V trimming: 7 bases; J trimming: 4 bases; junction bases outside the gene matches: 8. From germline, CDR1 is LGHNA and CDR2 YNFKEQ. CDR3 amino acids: CASNTGGDGYGYTF. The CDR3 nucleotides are TGTGCCAGCAATACAGGGGGAGATGGCTATGGCTACACCTTC.

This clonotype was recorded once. In DNA form, the CDR3 reads TGTGCCAGCAGCCTGGGACAGAGGAACAATGAGCAGTTCTTC. It is translated as CASSLGQRNNEQFF. V usage is TRBV5-6 and J usage is TRBJ2-1; 7 bases are a match to TRBD1. There are 14 residues in the CDR3. The V and J ends lost 4 bases and 5 bases, in that order; junction bases with no gene match: 6. The germline V gene encodes CDR1 SGHDT and CDR2 YYEEEE.

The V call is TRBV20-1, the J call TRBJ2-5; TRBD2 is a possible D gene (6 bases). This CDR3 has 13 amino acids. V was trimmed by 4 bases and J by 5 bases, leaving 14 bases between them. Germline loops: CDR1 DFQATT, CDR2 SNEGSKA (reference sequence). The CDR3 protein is CSANPGRGETQYF. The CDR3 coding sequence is TGCAGTGCTAACCCCGGACGGGGGGAGACCCAGTACTTC.

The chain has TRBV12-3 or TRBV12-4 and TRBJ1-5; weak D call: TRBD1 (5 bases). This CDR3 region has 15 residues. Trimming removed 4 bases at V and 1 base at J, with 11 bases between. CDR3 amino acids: CASSYYPGSNQPQHF. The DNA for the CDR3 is TGTGCCAGCAGTTATTACCCAGGGAGCAATCAGCCCCAGCATTTT.

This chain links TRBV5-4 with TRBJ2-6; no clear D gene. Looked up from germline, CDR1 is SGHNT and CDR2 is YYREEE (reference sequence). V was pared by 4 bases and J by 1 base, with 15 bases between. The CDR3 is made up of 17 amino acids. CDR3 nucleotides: TGTGCCAGCAGCCCGGAGCTTAGGGTATCTGGGGCCAACGTCCTGACTTTC. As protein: CASSPELRVSGANVLTF.

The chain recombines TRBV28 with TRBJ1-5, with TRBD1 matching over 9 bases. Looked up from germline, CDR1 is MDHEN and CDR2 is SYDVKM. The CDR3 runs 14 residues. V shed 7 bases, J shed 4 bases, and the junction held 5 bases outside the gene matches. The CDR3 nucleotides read TGTGCCAGCACTACCGGGACAGGGAATCAGCCCCAGCATTTT. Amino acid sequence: CASTTGTGNQPQHF. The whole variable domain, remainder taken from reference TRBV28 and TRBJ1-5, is DVKVTQSSRYLVKRTGEKVFLECVQDMDHENMFWYRQDPGLGLRLIYFSYDVKMKEKGDIPEGYSVSREKKERFSLILESASTNQTSMYLCASTTGTGNQPQHFGDGTRLSIL.

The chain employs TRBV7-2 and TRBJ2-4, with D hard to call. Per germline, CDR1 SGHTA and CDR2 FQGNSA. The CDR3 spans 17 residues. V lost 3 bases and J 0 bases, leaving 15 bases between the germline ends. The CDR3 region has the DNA TGTGCCAGCAGCTTGGGCGCAGGAAATCTAGCCAAAAACATTCAGTACTTC. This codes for CASSLGAGNLAKNIQYF.

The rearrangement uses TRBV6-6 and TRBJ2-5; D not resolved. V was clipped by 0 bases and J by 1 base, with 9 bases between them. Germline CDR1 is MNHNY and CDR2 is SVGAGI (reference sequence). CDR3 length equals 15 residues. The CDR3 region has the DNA TGTGCCAGCAGTTACTCGTTAGTCCTCCAAGAGACCCAGTACTTC. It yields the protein CASSYSLVLQETQYF.

The CDR3 bases are TGTGCCAGCAGCTTTGGGGGGGGGCAAGATACGCAGTATTTT. Translating it yields CASSFGGGQDTQYF. The J gene is TRBJ2-3, the V gene TRBV7-2; a weak D match, TRBD2 (7 bases). The CDR3 runs 14 residues. V lost 3 bases, J lost 5 bases, and 12 bases lay in between. Germline values: CDR1 SGHTA, CDR2 FQGNSA.

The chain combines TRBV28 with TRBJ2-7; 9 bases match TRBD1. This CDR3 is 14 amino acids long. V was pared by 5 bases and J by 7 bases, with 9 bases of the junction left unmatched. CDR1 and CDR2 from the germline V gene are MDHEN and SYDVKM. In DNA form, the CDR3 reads TGTGCCAGCAGTCCCCCGGGACAGGGCTGGGAGCAGTACTTC. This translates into CASSPPGQGWEQYF. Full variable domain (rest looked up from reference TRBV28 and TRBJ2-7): DVKVTQSSRYLVKRTGEKVFLECVQDMDHENMFWYRQDPGLGLRLIYFSYDVKMKEKGDIPEGYSVSREKKERFSLILESASTNQTSMYLCASSPPGQGWEQYFGPGTRLTVT.

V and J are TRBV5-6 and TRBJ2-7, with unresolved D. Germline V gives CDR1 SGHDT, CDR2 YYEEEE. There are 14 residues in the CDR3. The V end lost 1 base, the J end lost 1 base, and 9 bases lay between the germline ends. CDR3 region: CASSLFAASYEQYF. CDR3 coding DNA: TGTGCCAGCAGCTTGTTTGCGGCTTCCTACGAGCAGTACTTC.